Following are 26 T cell receptor beta chains from one sample sequenced in a study of cytomegalovirus exposure and HLA in healthy donors. The PCR used 60 Vbeta and 13 Jbeta primers. Measured with immunoSEQ multiplex PCR; TCRdb has only the in-frame clones, and not every one. The table lists 90,000 to 110,000 clones, about 80% of them singletons. Sequencing was carried out using PBMCs. The receptors derive from a man between 40 and 49 years old in good health and CMV-seropositive.

J is TRBJ1-2 and V is TRBV15; D unresolved. This CDR3 has 14 amino acids. The V end was cut by 0 bases, the J end by 5 bases, with 10 bases between. Germline-derived CDR1 and CDR2 are LNHNV and YYDKDF (reference sequence). CDR3 in amino acids: CATSRDRVQYGYTF. The CDR3 nucleotides read TGTGCCACCAGCAGAGATCGGGTCCAATATGGCTACACCTTC.

The chain joins TRBV7-2 to TRBJ2-3; no clear D. V was trimmed by 6 bases and J by 1 base, leaving 8 bases between them. Germline-derived CDR1 and CDR2 are SGHTA and FQGNSA. The CDR3 contains 13 residues. The CDR3 DNA reads TGTGCCAGCAGGAATCAGGGCACAGATACGCAGTATTTT. It is translated as CASRNQGTDTQYF.

This clone has only one observation. The gene calls are TRBV7-8 and TRBJ1-4; TRBD1 agrees at 7 bases. The CDR3 is 17 residues long. CDR1 is SGHVS and CDR2 is FQNEAQ in the germline V gene. J was trimmed by 6 bases and V by 1 base; bases with no gene match: 11. The DNA for the CDR3 is TGTGCCAGCAGCTTAGTGGAAGGACAGGAGACCTATGAAAAACTGTTTTTT. Translated: CASSLVEGQETYEKLFF.

The gene calls are TRBV18 and TRBJ2-2, with 7 positions matching TRBD1. The ends lost 0 bases at V and 3 bases at J; junction bases unmatched: 4. This CDR3 is built from 16 residues. The germline V gene has CDR1 KGHSH and CDR2 LQKENI. In DNA, the CDR3 is TGTGCCAGCTCACCACCAGCCAGGGGGTACACCGGGGAGCTGTTTTTT. Translated: CASSPPARGYTGELFF. Variable domain in full (rest from reference TRBV18 and TRBJ2-2): NAGVMQNPRHLVRRRGQEARLRCSPMKGHSHVYWYRQLPEEGLKFMVYLQKENIIDESGMPKERFSAEFPKEGPSILRIQQVVRGDSAAYFCASSPPARGYTGELFFGEGSRLTVL.

V usage is TRBV11-2 and J usage is TRBJ2-1; TRBD2 matches at 8 bases. J gave up 9 bases and V 5 bases, and 3 bases lay outside the gene matches. Germline assignment: CDR1 SGHAT and CDR2 FQNNGV. This CDR3 spans 12 amino acids. CDR3: CASSRLAGEQFF. CDR3 nucleotides: TGTGCCAGCAGCCGGCTAGCGGGTGAGCAGTTCTTC.

V and J are TRBV27 and TRBJ2-1; unclear D gene. The CDR3 runs to 14 residues. V lost 10 bases and J lost 3, with 16 bases in between. Germline-derived CDR1 and CDR2 are MNHEY and SMNVEV (reference sequence). Here the CDR3 reads CATSSAGRYNEQFF. Here the CDR3 DNA reads TGTGCCACATCTTCGGCAGGCCGCTACAATGAGCAGTTCTTC.

About this clone: The junction and the germline gene differ at one end; a read error may be behind it. This sequence joins TRBV4-3 and TRBJ2-5, with D possibly TRBD2 on 5 matching bases. This CDR3 comprises 14 residues. The germline CDR1 and CDR2 sequences are LGHNA and YSLEER. The CDR3 reads CAGSQDEGGETQYF. The CDR3 nucleotides read TGCGCCGGCAGCCAAGATGAGGGCGGGGAGACCCAGTACTTC.

This clone was seen once. The V gene is TRBV29-1, the J gene TRBJ1-1, with 8 bases lining up with TRBD1. The CDR3 sequence is 13 residues long. Germline V gene sequence: CDR1 SQVTM, CDR2 ANQGSEA. Unmatched junction bases numbered 5, after V lost 7 bases and J lost 1 base. The CDR3 sequence: CSGARGRNTEAFF. The CDR3 nucleotides are TGCAGCGGTGCCAGGGGGCGGAACACTGAAGCTTTCTTT. Drawing the rest from reference TRBV29-1 and TRBJ1-1, the complete variable domain is SAVISQKPSRDICQRGTSLTIQCQVDSQVTMMFWYRQQPGQSLTLIATANQGSEATYESGFVIDKFPISRPNLTFSTLTVSNMSPEDSSIYLCSGARGRNTEAFFGQGTRLTVV.

V gene TRBV11-3 combines with J gene TRBJ2-1; D not certain. Germline CDR1 SGHNT, CDR2 YENEEA. CDR3 length: 13 amino acids. V was shortened by 1 base and J by 9 bases, with 10 bases between the two germline ends. CDR3 sequence: CASSLGGRLEQFF. CDR3 in DNA: TGTGCCAGCAGCTTAGGTGGCAGGCTTGAGCAGTTCTTC.

The gene calls are TRBV28 and TRBJ1-5, with 10 bases aligning to TRBD1. From germline, CDR1 is MDHEN and CDR2 SYDVKM. The CDR3 has 17 amino acids. The V gene end was trimmed by 6 bases and the J gene end by 1 base; junction bases not matched to a gene: 9. The CDR3 nucleotides are TGTGCCAGCAGCACGGGACAGGGGAGGTGGAGCAATCAGCCCCAGCATTTT. This codes for CASSTGQGRWSNQPQHF.

The rearrangement links TRBV7-2 to TRBJ2-5; perhaps TRBD2 as D (5 bases). V was shortened by 2 bases and J by 1 base, with 8 bases between the two germline ends. This CDR3 comprises 14 residues. CDR1 is SGHTA, CDR2 FQGNSA, per germline. CDR3 region: CASSLTRAQETQYF. The CDR3 DNA reads as TGTGCCAGCAGCTTAACTAGAGCCCAAGAGACCCAGTACTTC.

V is TRBV4-3 and J is TRBJ1-1; D is ambiguous. Germline CDR1 is LGHNA and CDR2 is YSLEER. This CDR3 has 13 residues. V was pared by 3 bases and J by 7 bases, with 12 bases between. The chain's CDR3 is CASSQSTAHEAFF. CDR3 nucleotides: TGCGCCAGCAGCCAGAGTACAGCCCATGAAGCTTTCTTT.

This clone turned up a few times. The chain combines TRBV21-1 with TRBJ2-7; TRBD2, as called in the table, went unchecked against the DNA. TRBV21-1 is labeled a pseudogene. CDR3 length: 16 amino acids. The CDR3 DNA follows: TGTGCCAGCAGCAAAGATTACCGCGGCAGAACCTACGAGCAGTACTTC. It translates to CASSKDYRGRTYEQYF.

The J gene is TRBJ2-1, the V gene TRBV9; D perhaps matches TRBD2 (5 bases). Trimming removed 0 bases from V and 4 bases from J, with 11 bases in between. This CDR3 comprises 15 residues. The germline V gene has CDR1 SGDLS and CDR2 YYNGEE. CDR3 protein: CASSVEWRVYNEQFF. As DNA, the CDR3 is TGTGCCAGCAGCGTAGAGTGGCGGGTATACAATGAGCAGTTCTTC.

The table lists this clone with a count of one. The V call is TRBV15, the J call TRBJ2-4; 8 positions agree with TRBD1. The junction had 5 bases not matched to a gene; V was cut back by 3 bases and J by 7 bases. The CDR3 extends over 14 amino acids. From germline, CDR1 is LNHNV and CDR2 YYDKDF (reference sequence). The CDR3 sequence: CATSSPRTGNIQYF. CDR3 DNA sequence: TGTGCCACCAGCAGCCCGAGGACAGGGAACATTCAGTACTTC.

The rearrangement joins TRBV30 to TRBJ2-7; TRBD1 matches 7 bases. CDR1 is GTSNPN and CDR2 is SVGIG in the germline V gene (reference sequence). The junction had 6 bases not matched to a gene; V was cut back by 2 bases and J by 2 bases. The CDR3 consists of 14 residues. The CDR3: CAWSRGTAAYEQYF. The CDR3 coding sequence is TGTGCCTGGAGTAGGGGGACAGCCGCCTACGAGCAGTACTTC.

This chain joins TRBV7-9 and TRBJ1-2; TRBD1 is a possible D gene (5 bases). Trimming removed 1 base at V and 8 bases at J, with 14 bases between. CDR3 size: 14 residues. Germline V gene sequence: CDR1 SEHNR, CDR2 FQNEAQ (reference sequence). The CDR3 bases are TGTGCCAGCAGCTTAGTGGAGGGGCGGTTCGGCTACACCTTC. This encodes CASSLVEGRFGYTF. Using reference TRBV7-9 and TRBJ1-2 for the parts outside the CDR3, the full variable domain is DTGVSQNPRHKITKRGQNVTFRCDPISEHNRLYWYRQTLGQGPEFLTYFQNEAQLEKSRLLSDRFSAERPKGSFSTLEIQRTEQGDSAMYLCASSLVEGRFGYTFGSGTRLTVV.

The V call is TRBV15, the J call TRBJ2-1; the D gene is possibly TRBD1 (6 bases). Germline V lookup: CDR1 LNHNV, CDR2 YYDKDF (reference sequence). This CDR3 spans 16 amino acids. V dropped 1 base and J dropped 3 bases, with 13 bases sitting between them. The CDR3 nucleotides are TGTGCCACCAGCAGAGGTCTGGGGGCAGGCTACAATGAGCAGTTCTTC. It yields the protein CATSRGLGAGYNEQFF.

The rearrangement uses TRBV5-6 and TRBJ1-2, with D possibly matching TRBD1 (5 bases). Germline V gives CDR1 SGHDT, CDR2 YYEEEE. Trimming left V 2 bases short and J 4 bases short, with 15 bases between. The length of the CDR3 is 15 residues. In DNA form, the CDR3 reads TGTGCCAGCAGCTTTTCGGGGGAATGGGTCTATGGCTACACCTTC. Amino acids: CASSFSGEWVYGYTF.

The sample holds a few counts of this clone. This chain connects TRBV18 to TRBJ1-2, with D tentatively TRBD1 (6 bases). CDR1 is KGHSH and CDR2 is LQKENI in the germline V gene. This CDR3 is 15 amino acids long. V lost 3 bases to trimming and J lost 0 bases, with 11 bases between them. CDR3 DNA sequence: TGTGCCAGCTCACCCGGGACACAGGCTAACTATGGCTACACCTTC. Protein sequence: CASSPGTQANYGYTF.

As DNA, the CDR3 is TGTGCCAGCAGCTTAATGGGAACCCTACAGGTTCGCACCGGGGAGCTGTTTTTT. Translation gives CASSLMGTLQVRTGELFF. The chain employs TRBV7-3 and TRBJ2-2; D possibly corresponds to TRBD1 (5 bases). Germline CDR1 is SGHTA and CDR2 is FQGTGA. The CDR3 contains 18 residues. V gave up 1 base and J gave up 4 bases, with 19 bases separating them.

The chain joins TRBV9 to TRBJ1-4; maybe TRBD1 (5 bases). The V gene's germline CDR1 is SGDLS and CDR2 YYNGEE. Trimming cost V 6 bases and J 4 bases, with 22 bases left between them. The CDR3 contains 17 residues. This chain's CDR3 is CASNKGQGVSFNEKLFF. The CDR3 DNA follows: TGTGCCAGCAACAAGGGCCAGGGCGTTTCGTTTAATGAAAAACTGTTTTTT.

The chain carries TRBV7-2 and TRBJ2-1; 10 bases map to TRBD2. This CDR3 contains 17 residues. Trimming removed 8 bases from V and 3 bases from J; junction bases left unmatched: 13. Germline loops: CDR1 SGHTA, CDR2 FQGNSA. CDR3 nucleotide sequence: TGTGCCAGCTCGCCACTAGCGGGAACTCGTATCTACAATGAGCAGTTCTTC. Its translation is CASSPLAGTRIYNEQFF.

The chain combines TRBV30 with TRBJ2-1; D may be TRBD1 (5 bases). The germline V and J ends were trimmed by 4 bases and 3 bases, with 10 bases remaining between them. This CDR3 has 13 residues. Germline lookup yields CDR1 GTSNPN and CDR2 SVGIG (reference sequence). CDR3 in amino acids: CAWMQGFYNEQFF. The CDR3 DNA is TGTGCCTGGATGCAGGGATTCTACAATGAGCAGTTCTTC.

The rearrangement uses TRBV6-6 and TRBJ2-5; the match to TRBD1 covers 10 bases. Unmatched junction bases numbered 4, after V lost 5 bases and J lost 4 bases. The CDR3 loop spans 14 amino acids. Germline lookup yields CDR1 MNHNY and CDR2 SVGAGI (reference sequence). CDR3 in DNA: TGTGCCAGCAGTCCTCGGACAGGGGGAGAGACCCAGTACTTC. It translates to CASSPRTGGETQYF.

The chain has TRBV19 and TRBJ2-1, with D hard to call. In germline, CDR1 is LNHDA, CDR2 SQIVND (reference sequence). The CDR3 is 14 amino acids. The germline V and J ends were trimmed by 6 bases and 5 bases, with 14 bases remaining between them. CDR3 loop: CASRITIRNNEQFF. The DNA for the CDR3 is TGTGCCAGTAGAATTACTATTCGGAACAATGAGCAGTTCTTC. Complete variable domain (other parts from reference TRBV19 and TRBJ2-1): DGGITQSPKYLFRKEGQNVTLSCEQNLNHDAMYWYRQDPGQGLRLIYYSQIVNDFQKGDIAEGYSVSREKKESFPLTVTSAQKNPTAFYLCASRITIRNNEQFFGPGTRLTVL.